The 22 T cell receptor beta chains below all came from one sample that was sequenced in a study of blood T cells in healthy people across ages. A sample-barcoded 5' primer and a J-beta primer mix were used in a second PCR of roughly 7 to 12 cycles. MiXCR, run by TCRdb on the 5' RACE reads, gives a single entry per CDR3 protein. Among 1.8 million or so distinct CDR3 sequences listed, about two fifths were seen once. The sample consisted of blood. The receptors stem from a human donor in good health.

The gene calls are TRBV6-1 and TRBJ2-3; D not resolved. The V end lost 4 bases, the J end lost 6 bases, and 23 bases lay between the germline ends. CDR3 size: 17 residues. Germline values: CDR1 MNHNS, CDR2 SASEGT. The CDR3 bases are TGTGCCAGCAGTGCCCGCAATGCTCCTTTAGTGGGGGATACGCAGTATTTT. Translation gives CASSARNAPLVGDTQYF.

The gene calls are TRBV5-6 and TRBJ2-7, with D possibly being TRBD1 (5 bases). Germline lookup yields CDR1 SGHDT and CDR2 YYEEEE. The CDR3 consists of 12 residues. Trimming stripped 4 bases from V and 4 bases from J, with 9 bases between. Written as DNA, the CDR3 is TGTGCCAGCAGCCACAGGAATTACGAGCAGTACTTC. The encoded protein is CASSHRNYEQYF.

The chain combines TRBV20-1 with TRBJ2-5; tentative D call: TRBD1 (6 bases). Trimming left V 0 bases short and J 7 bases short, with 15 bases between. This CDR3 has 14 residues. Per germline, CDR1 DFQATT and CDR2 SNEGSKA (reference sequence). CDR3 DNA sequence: TGCAGTGCTAGAGATCCTAAGGGGGTCGGGACCCAGTACTTC. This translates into CSARDPKGVGTQYF.

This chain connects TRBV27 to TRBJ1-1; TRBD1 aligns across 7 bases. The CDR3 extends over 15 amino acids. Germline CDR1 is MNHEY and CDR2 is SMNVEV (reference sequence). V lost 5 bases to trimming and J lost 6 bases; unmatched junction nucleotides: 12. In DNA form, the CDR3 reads TGTGCCAGCAGTCTACGAGGGGGCTTGGGTCCTGAAGCTTTCTTT. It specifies CASSLRGGLGPEAFF.

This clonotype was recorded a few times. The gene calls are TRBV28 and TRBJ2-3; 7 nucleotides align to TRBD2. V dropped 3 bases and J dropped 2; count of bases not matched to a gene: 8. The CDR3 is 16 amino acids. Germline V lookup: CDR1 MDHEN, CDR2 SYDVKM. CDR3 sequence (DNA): TGTGCCAGCAGTTTTCTATCGACTAGCTACACAGATACGCAGTATTTT. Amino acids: CASSFLSTSYTDTQYF.

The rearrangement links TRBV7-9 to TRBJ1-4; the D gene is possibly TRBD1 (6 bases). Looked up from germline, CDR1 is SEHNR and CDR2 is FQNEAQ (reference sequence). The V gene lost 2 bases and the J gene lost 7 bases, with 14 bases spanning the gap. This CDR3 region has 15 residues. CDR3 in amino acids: CASSLQGRGGEKLFF. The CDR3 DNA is TGTGCCAGCAGCTTACAGGGGAGAGGAGGTGAAAAACTGTTTTTT.

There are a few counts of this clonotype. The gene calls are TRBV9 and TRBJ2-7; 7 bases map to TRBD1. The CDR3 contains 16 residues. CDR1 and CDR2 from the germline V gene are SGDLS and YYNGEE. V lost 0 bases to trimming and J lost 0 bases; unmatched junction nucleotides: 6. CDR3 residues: CASSVGIDRVSYEQYF. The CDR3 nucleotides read TGTGCCAGCAGCGTAGGAATCGACAGGGTCTCCTACGAGCAGTACTTC. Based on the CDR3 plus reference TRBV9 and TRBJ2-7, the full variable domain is DSGVTQTPKHLITATGQRVTLRCSPRSGDLSVYWYQQSLDQGLQFLIQYYNGEERAKGNILERFSAQQFPDLHSELNLSSLELGDSALYFCASSVGIDRVSYEQYFGPGTRLTVT.

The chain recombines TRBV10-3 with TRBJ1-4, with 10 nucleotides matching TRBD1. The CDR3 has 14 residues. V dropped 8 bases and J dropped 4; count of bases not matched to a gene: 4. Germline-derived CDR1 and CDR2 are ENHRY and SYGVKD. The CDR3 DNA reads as TGTGCCATCCGCGGGACAGGGGATAATGAAAAACTGTTTTTT. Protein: CAIRGTGDNEKLFF.

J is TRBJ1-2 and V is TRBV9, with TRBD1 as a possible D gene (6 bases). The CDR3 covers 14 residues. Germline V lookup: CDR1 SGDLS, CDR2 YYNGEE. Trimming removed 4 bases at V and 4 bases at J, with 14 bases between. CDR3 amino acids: CASSLRGDLYGYTF. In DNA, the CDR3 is TGTGCCAGCAGCCTCAGGGGCGACCTCTATGGCTACACCTTC. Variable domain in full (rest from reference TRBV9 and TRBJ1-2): DSGVTQTPKHLITATGQRVTLRCSPRSGDLSVYWYQQSLDQGLQFLIQYYNGEERAKGNILERFSAQQFPDLHSELNLSSLELGDSALYFCASSLRGDLYGYTFGSGTRLTVV.

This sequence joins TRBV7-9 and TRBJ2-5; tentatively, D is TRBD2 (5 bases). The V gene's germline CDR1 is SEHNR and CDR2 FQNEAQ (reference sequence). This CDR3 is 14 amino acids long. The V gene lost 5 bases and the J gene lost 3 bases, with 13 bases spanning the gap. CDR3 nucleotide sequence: TGTGCCAGCAGCCCCCGCGGGCACGAAGAGACCCAGTACTTC. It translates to CASSPRGHEETQYF.

The CDR3 spells CASSLQGESYGYTF. CDR3 nucleotides: TGTGCCAGCAGCCTCCAGGGGGAAAGCTATGGCTACACCTTC. This chain connects TRBV3-1 to TRBJ1-2; 7 bases are a match to TRBD1. The length of the CDR3 is 14 residues. Germline assignment: CDR1 LGHDT and CDR2 YNNKEL (reference sequence). V was clipped by 4 bases and J by 4 bases; unmatched bases: 6. Drawing the rest from reference TRBV3-1 and TRBJ1-2, the complete variable domain is DTAVSQTPKYLVTQMGNDKSIKCEQNLGHDTMYWYKQDSKKFLKIMFSYNNKELIINETVPNRFSPKSPDKAHLNLHINSLELGDSAVYFCASSLQGESYGYTFGSGTRLTVV.

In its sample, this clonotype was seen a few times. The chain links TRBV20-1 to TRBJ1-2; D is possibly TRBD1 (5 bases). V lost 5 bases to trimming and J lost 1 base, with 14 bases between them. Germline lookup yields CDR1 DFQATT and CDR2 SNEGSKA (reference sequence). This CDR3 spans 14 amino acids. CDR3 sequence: CSAAPRQINYGYTF. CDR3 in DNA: TGCAGTGCTGCCCCCAGACAGATTAACTATGGCTACACCTTC.

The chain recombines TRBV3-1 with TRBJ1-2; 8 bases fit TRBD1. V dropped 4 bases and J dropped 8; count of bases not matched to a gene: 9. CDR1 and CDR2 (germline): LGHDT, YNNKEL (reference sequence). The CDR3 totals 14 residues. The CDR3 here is CASSPQTTGDGYTF. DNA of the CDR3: TGTGCCAGCAGCCCACAAACGACAGGGGACGGCTACACCTTC.

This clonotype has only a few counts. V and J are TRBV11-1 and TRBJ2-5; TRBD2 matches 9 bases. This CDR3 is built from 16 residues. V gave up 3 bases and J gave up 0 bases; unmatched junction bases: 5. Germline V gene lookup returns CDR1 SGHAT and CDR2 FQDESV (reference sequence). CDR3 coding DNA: TGTGCCAGCAGCTTTCCAGCGGGGGGCGACCAAGAGACCCAGTACTTC. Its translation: CASSFPAGGDQETQYF.

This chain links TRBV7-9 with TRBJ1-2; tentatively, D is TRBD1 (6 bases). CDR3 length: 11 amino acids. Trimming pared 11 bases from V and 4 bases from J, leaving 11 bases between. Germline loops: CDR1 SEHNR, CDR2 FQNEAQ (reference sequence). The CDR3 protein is CAGGAAYGYTF. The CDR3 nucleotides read TGTGCCGGGGGGGCGGCCTATGGCTACACCTTC.

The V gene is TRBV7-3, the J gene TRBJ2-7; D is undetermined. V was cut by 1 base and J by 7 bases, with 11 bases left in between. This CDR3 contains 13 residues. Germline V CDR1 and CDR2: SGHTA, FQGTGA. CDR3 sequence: CASSLKVLGEQYF. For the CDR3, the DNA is TGTGCCAGCAGCTTAAAGGTCCTCGGGGAGCAGTACTTC.

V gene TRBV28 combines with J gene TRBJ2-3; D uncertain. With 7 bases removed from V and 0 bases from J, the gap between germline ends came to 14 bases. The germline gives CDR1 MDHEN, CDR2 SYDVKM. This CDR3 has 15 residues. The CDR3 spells CASTTWGLSTDTQYF. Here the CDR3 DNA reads TGTGCCAGCACCACTTGGGGTCTTAGCACAGATACGCAGTATTTT. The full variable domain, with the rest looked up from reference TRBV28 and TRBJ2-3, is DVKVTQSSRYLVKRTGEKVFLECVQDMDHENMFWYRQDPGLGLRLIYFSYDVKMKEKGDIPEGYSVSREKKERFSLILESASTNQTSMYLCASTTWGLSTDTQYFGPGTRLTVL.

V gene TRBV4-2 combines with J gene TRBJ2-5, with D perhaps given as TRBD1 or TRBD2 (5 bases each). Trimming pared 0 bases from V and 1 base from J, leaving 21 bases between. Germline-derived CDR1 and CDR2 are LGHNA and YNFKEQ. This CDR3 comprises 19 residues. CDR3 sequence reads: CASSQEGRRASRRQETQYF. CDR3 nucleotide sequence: TGTGCCAGCAGCCAAGAGGGACGGCGGGCTAGTCGTCGCCAAGAGACCCAGTACTTC.

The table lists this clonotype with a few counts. The CDR3 sequence: CASGVGRSTDTQYF. For the CDR3, the DNA is TGTGCCAGCGGCGTAGGCAGATCCACAGATACGCAGTATTTT. The rearrangement uses TRBV5-5 and TRBJ2-3, with D unclear. V was clipped by 7 bases and J by 2 bases, with 14 bases between them. Germline V gives CDR1 SGHKS, CDR2 YYEKEE (reference sequence). The CDR3 is 14 residues long.

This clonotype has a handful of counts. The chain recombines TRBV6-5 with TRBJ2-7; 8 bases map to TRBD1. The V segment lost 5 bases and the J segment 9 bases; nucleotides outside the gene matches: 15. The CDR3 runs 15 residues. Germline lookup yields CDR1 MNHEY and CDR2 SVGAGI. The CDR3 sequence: CASSDRGTNLRRQYF. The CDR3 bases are TGTGCCAGCAGTGACAGGGGCACAAACTTACGAAGGCAGTACTTC.

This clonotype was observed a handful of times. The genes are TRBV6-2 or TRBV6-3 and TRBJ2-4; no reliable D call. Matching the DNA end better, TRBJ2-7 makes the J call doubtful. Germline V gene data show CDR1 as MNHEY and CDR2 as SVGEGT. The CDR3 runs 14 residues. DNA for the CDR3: TGTGCCACCCTCTTAGATGGTATTCACGGCGAGCAGTACTTC. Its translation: CATLLDGIHGEQYF.

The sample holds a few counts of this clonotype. The CDR3 DNA reads as TGTGCCAGCAGTTATCGGACTGGCGGTTCCTACGAGCAGTACTTC. Translated: CASSYRTGGSYEQYF. The chain carries TRBV27 and TRBJ2-4, with D tentatively TRBD2 (5 bases). The J call may be in error: the DNA end matches TRBJ2-7 better. Per the germline V gene, CDR1 is MNHEY and CDR2 is SMNVEV (reference sequence). The CDR3 extends over 15 amino acids.